The rows below give T cell receptor beta chains drawn from one sample of a study of chemoradiotherapy in HPV16-positive cancers. Generated by immunoSEQ multiplex PCR, the TCRdb table keeps only in-frame clones and is missing some. The sample yields approximately 1,500 clones, around 83% seen once. The starting material was tumor tissue, obtained from a patient who underwent chemoradiotherapy. The receptors stem from a human donor with HPV-associated anogenital cancer. CDR3s include the opening cysteine and the closing phenylalanine or tryptophan. The order of the fields is clone size, D gene, J gene, V gene, CDR3 protein, CDR3 DNA. A D gene is named only where the DNA matches it firmly. For some rows the clone size is stated as once, few or many, or as a class when expanded; others skip it.

abundance: -; d_gene: -; j_gene: TRBJ1-2; v_gene: TRBV7-9; CDR3aa: CASSLSEGSGYTF; CDR3nt: TGTGCCAGCAGCTTATCTGAAGGGAGTGGCTACACCTTC
abundance: -; d_gene: -; j_gene: TRBJ1-1; v_gene: TRBV5-1; CDR3aa: CASSLASSAGDTEAFF; CDR3nt: TGCGCCAGCAGCTTGGCCAGCTCGGCAGGGGACACTGAAGCTTTCTTT
abundance: -; d_gene: -; j_gene: TRBJ1-1; v_gene: TRBV18; CDR3aa: CASSTFNTEAFF; CDR3nt: TGTGCCAGCTCAACCTTTAACACTGAAGCTTTCTTT
abundance: few; d_gene: -; j_gene: TRBJ1-1; v_gene: TRBV27; CDR3aa: CASRSGGTNTEAFF; CDR3nt: TGTGCCAGCCGCTCTGGGGGCACGAACACTGAAGCTTTCTTT
abundance: -; d_gene: -; j_gene: TRBJ1-5; v_gene: TRBV7-8; CDR3aa: CASNRGGAQPQHF; CDR3nt: TGTGCCAGCAATCGAGGGGGGGCACAGCCCCAGCATTTT
abundance: -; d_gene: -; j_gene: TRBJ1-5; v_gene: TRBV27; CDR3aa: CASSFRQDSNQPQHF; CDR3nt: TGTGCCAGCAGTTTCCGACAGGATAGCAATCAGCCCCAGCATTTT
abundance: few; d_gene: TRBD1; j_gene: TRBJ2-2; v_gene: TRBV28; CDR3aa: CASSIGTGHTGELFF; CDR3nt: TGTGCCAGCAGTATCGGGACAGGCCACACCGGGGAGCTGTTTTTT
abundance: -; d_gene: TRBD1; j_gene: TRBJ1-4; v_gene: TRBV7-8; CDR3aa: CASSLGQGYEKLFF; CDR3nt: TGTGCCAGCAGCTTGGGACAGGGGTATGAAAAACTGTTTTTT
abundance: -; d_gene: TRBD1; j_gene: TRBJ1-2; v_gene: TRBV5-4; CDR3aa: CASRTATGVGYGYTF; CDR3nt: TGTGCCAGCCGAACCGCAACAGGGGTCGGCTATGGCTACACCTTC
abundance: once; d_gene: -; j_gene: TRBJ2-2; v_gene: TRBV28; CDR3aa: CASSSRATGELFF; CDR3nt: TGTGCCAGCAGCTCACGGGCCACCGGGGAGCTGTTTTTT
abundance: -; d_gene: -; j_gene: TRBJ2-7; v_gene: TRBV4-3; CDR3aa: CASSQGLAYEQYF; CDR3nt: TGCGCCAGCAGCCAAGGGCTAGCTTACGAGCAGTACTTC
abundance: -; d_gene: -; j_gene: TRBJ1-5; v_gene: TRBV28; CDR3aa: CASSSNNQPQHF; CDR3nt: TGTGCCAGCAGCTCAAATAATCAGCCCCAGCATTTT
abundance: -; d_gene: -; j_gene: TRBJ1-1; v_gene: TRBV2; CDR3aa: CASMKGRGTEAFF; CDR3nt: TGTGCCAGCATGAAGGGTAGGGGAACTGAAGCTTTCTTT
abundance: -; d_gene: -; j_gene: TRBJ1-1; v_gene: TRBV13; CDR3aa: CASSSPAAGDLEAFF; CDR3nt: TGTGCCAGCAGCTCGCCCGCCGCGGGGGACCTTGAAGCTTTCTTT
abundance: few; d_gene: TRBD1; j_gene: TRBJ1-2; v_gene: TRBV19; CDR3aa: CASTTRDSFYGYTF; CDR3nt: TGTGCCAGTACCACCCGGGACAGCTTCTATGGCTACACCTTC
abundance: -; d_gene: TRBD1; j_gene: TRBJ1-3; v_gene: TRBV4-3; CDR3aa: CASSQDAGQGAFSGNTIYF; CDR3nt: TGCGCCAGCAGCCAAGATGCGGGACAGGGTGCATTCTCTGGAAACACCATATATTTT
abundance: -; d_gene: TRBD1; j_gene: TRBJ1-2; v_gene: TRBV6-1; CDR3aa: CASIIKGQGIYGYTF; CDR3nt: TGTGCCAGCATTATTAAAGGACAGGGGATATATGGCTACACCTTC
abundance: few; d_gene: -; j_gene: TRBJ1-2; v_gene: TRBV21-1; CDR3aa: CASSAGTGDYTF; CDR3nt: TGTGCCAGCAGCGCCGGGACAGGGGATTACACCTTC
abundance: -; d_gene: -; j_gene: TRBJ2-3; v_gene: TRBV18; CDR3aa: CASSPGAGFTDTQYF; CDR3nt: TGTGCCAGCTCACCAGGGGCGGGTTTCACAGATACGCAGTATTTT
abundance: -; d_gene: -; j_gene: TRBJ1-1; v_gene: TRBV6-5; CDR3aa: CASSYSHGQNTEAFF; CDR3nt: TGTGCCAGCAGTTACTCCCACGGACAGAACACTGAAGCTTTCTTT
abundance: -; d_gene: TRBD1; j_gene: TRBJ2-2; v_gene: TRBV4-2; CDR3aa: CASSQDSGQGVPRELFF; CDR3nt: TGTGCCAGCAGCCAAGATTCGGGACAGGGCGTCCCCCGGGAGCTGTTTTTT
abundance: -; d_gene: TRBD1; j_gene: TRBJ1-6; v_gene: TRBV30; CDR3aa: CAWSPWGRGSSYNSPLHF; CDR3nt: TGTGCCTGGAGCCCCTGGGGCAGGGGGAGCTCCTATAATTCACCCCTCCACTTT
abundance: -; d_gene: -; j_gene: TRBJ1-5; v_gene: TRBV18; CDR3aa: CASSLVHYSNQPQHF; CDR3nt: TGTGCCAGCTCACTCGTCCATTATAGCAATCAGCCCCAGCATTTT
abundance: -; d_gene: -; j_gene: TRBJ2-3; v_gene: TRBV28; CDR3aa: CASSTPNTDTQYF; CDR3nt: TGTGCCAGCAGCACACCCAACACAGATACGCAGTATTTT
abundance: -; d_gene: TRBD1; j_gene: TRBJ1-4; v_gene: TRBV7-9; CDR3aa: CASSSTGGNEKLFF; CDR3nt: TGTGCCAGCAGCTCGACAGGGGGTAATGAAAAACTGTTTTTT
abundance: -; d_gene: -; j_gene: TRBJ2-3; v_gene: TRBV7-2; CDR3aa: CASSLAWGSTDTQYF; CDR3nt: TGTGCCAGCAGCTTAGCATGGGGTTCCACAGATACGCAGTATTTT
abundance: -; d_gene: -; j_gene: TRBJ1-5; v_gene: TRBV2; CDR3aa: CASRGGSAGQPQHF; CDR3nt: TGTGCCAGCAGGGGGGGGAGCGCGGGTCAGCCCCAGCATTTT
abundance: -; d_gene: -; j_gene: TRBJ1-4; v_gene: TRBV7-8; CDR3aa: CASNQGTLTNEKLFF; CDR3nt: TGTGCCAGCAACCAAGGGACTCTTACGAATGAAAAACTGTTTTTT
abundance: -; d_gene: -; j_gene: TRBJ2-1; v_gene: TRBV10-3; CDR3aa: CATNRDQIDEQFF; CDR3nt: TGTGCCACCAACCGGGACCAAATCGATGAGCAGTTCTTC
abundance: -; d_gene: -; j_gene: TRBJ2-2; v_gene: TRBV2; CDR3aa: CASSDNPNTGELFF; CDR3nt: TGTGCCAGCAGTGATAACCCGAACACCGGGGAGCTGTTTTTT
abundance: -; d_gene: -; j_gene: TRBJ2-7; v_gene: TRBV5-8; CDR3aa: CASNVGGSYEQYF; CDR3nt: TGTGCCAGCAACGTAGGGGGGTCCTACGAGCAGTACTTC
abundance: -; d_gene: TRBD1; j_gene: TRBJ1-4; v_gene: TRBV6-1; CDR3aa: CASGGQGATNEKLFF; CDR3nt: TGTGCCAGCGGCGGACAGGGAGCAACTAATGAAAAACTGTTTTTT
abundance: -; d_gene: -; j_gene: TRBJ1-1; v_gene: TRBV27; CDR3aa: CASRAALANTEAFF; CDR3nt: TGTGCCAGCAGGGCTGCTTTGGCGAACACTGAAGCTTTCTTT
abundance: -; d_gene: -; j_gene: TRBJ1-3; v_gene: TRBV5-8; CDR3aa: CASSLPAGRVRLRKFGTIYF; CDR3nt: TGTGCCAGCAGCTTGCCGGCTGGCAGGGTCCGGCTTCGGAAATTCGGCACCATATATTTT
abundance: -; d_gene: -; j_gene: TRBJ1-6; v_gene: TRBV6-6; CDR3aa: CASNEGSAEYNSPLHF; CDR3nt: TGTGCCAGTAATGAGGGGTCGGCAGAATATAATTCACCCCTCCACTTT
abundance: -; d_gene: -; j_gene: TRBJ1-3; v_gene: TRBV7-2; CDR3aa: CASSPRGRLASTIYF; CDR3nt: TGTGCCAGCAGCCCAAGGGGCCGGCTTGCTTCGACCATATATTTT
abundance: -; d_gene: TRBD1; j_gene: TRBJ1-1; v_gene: TRBV11-3; CDR3aa: CASSPGQGHMNTEAFF; CDR3nt: TGTGCCAGCAGCCCAGGACAGGGACACATGAACACTGAAGCTTTCTTT
abundance: -; d_gene: TRBD1; j_gene: TRBJ1-1; v_gene: TRBV4-3; CDR3aa: CASSQVGQDTEAFF; CDR3nt: TGCGCCAGCAGCCAAGTGGGACAGGACACTGAAGCTTTCTTT
abundance: -; d_gene: TRBD1; j_gene: TRBJ1-6; v_gene: TRBV7-6; CDR3aa: CASSSRTGLDSPLHF; CDR3nt: TGTGCCAGCAGCTCGAGGACAGGGCTGGATTCACCCCTCCACTTT
abundance: -; d_gene: -; j_gene: TRBJ1-5; v_gene: TRBV10-3; CDR3aa: CAIRNVSNQPQHF; CDR3nt: TGTGCCATCCGGAACGTTAGCAATCAGCCCCAGCATTTT